This T cell receptor (beta chain) was recovered during a study of blood T cell repertoires in COVID-19. Only in-frame clones appear in the TCRdb table, and some are missing; sequencing was by immunoSEQ multiplex PCR. The repertoire holds around 310,000 clones, with 90% as singletons. V dropped 0 bases and J dropped 2 bases, with 6 bases sitting between them. The CDR3 extends over 14 amino acids. Germline loops: CDR1 SGHNT, CDR2 YYREEE (reference sequence). Sequenced sample: peripheral blood. V and J are TRBV5-4 and TRBJ1-3; D gene unclear. The clonotype originates from a woman aged 40 to 50 with COVID-19, enrolled during active disease. The CDR3 is CASSLDRAGNTIYF. The CDR3 nucleotides are TGTGCCAGCAGCTTGGACCGGGCTGGAAACACCATATATTTT.